Below, 30 T cell receptor beta chains from the same sample are listed, as sequenced in a study of post-analysis software for immune sequencing data. The library was made from cDNA and included unique molecular identifiers. Via MiXCR, TCRdb re-called the PCR reads, giving one row per CDR3 protein. The data hold about 540,000 distinct CDR3 sequences, with about a third observed a single time. General study findings and limits: Higher frequency in patients than in controls was seen for about five TRBV segments, with TRBV5-6, TRBV5-1 and TRBV20-1 among them.

These receptors are not linked to any known antigen. The sample was blood. These receptors were obtained from a girl aged 2-17 years with multiple sclerosis.

The chain couples TRBV7-9 to TRBJ1-6; TRBD1 might be the D (5 bases). V gave up 5 bases and J gave up 5 bases, with 13 bases separating them. The CDR3 runs to 15 residues. Germline-derived CDR1 and CDR2 are SEHNR and FQNEAQ (reference sequence). CDR3 sequence (DNA): TGTGCCAGCAGCCCTCCAGGCAGGGATAATTCACCCCTCCACTTT. This gives the protein CASSPPGRDNSPLHF.

The chain has TRBV24-1 and TRBJ2-5; no clear D. The ends were cut back, 1 base at V and 7 bases at J, with 3 bases in the middle. This CDR3 has 11 amino acids. CDR1 and CDR2 (germline): KGHDR, SFDVKD. CDR3 coding DNA: TGTGCCACCAGTGATTTCGGGACCCAGTACTTC. As protein: CATSDFGTQYF.

This clonotype was counted between two and nine times. V is TRBV4-2 and J is TRBJ2-1; the D is unclear. This CDR3 has 17 amino acids. Germline V lookup: CDR1 LGHNA, CDR2 YNFKEQ. V shed 1 base and J shed 0 bases, with 13 bases lying between them. This chain's CDR3 is CASSQGSRISSYNEQFF. CDR3 DNA: TGTGCCAGCAGCCAAGGGTCCCGGATAAGCTCCTACAATGAGCAGTTCTTC.

This clonotype has ten or more counts. The chain is built from TRBV7-2 and TRBJ2-3; D unresolved. The germline gives CDR1 SGHTA, CDR2 FQGNSA. The CDR3 has 12 amino acids. V shed 1 base and J shed 4 bases, with 3 bases lying between them. This chain's CDR3 is CASSLVSDTQYF. CDR3 sequence (DNA): TGTGCCAGCAGCTTAGTATCAGATACGCAGTATTTT.

The chain links TRBV4-2 to TRBJ1-2; 8 bases are shared with TRBD1. The CDR3 is made up of 18 amino acids. With 6 bases clipped from V and 8 bases from J, the junction kept 23 bases outside the gene matches. Germline assignment: CDR1 LGHNA and CDR2 YNFKEQ. The CDR3 sequence is CASSLVTVGQADRSGYTF. The CDR3 DNA reads as TGTGCCAGCAGTTTGGTGACCGTGGGACAGGCTGACCGCTCGGGCTACACCTTC.

The V and J genes are TRBV20-1 and TRBJ1-1, with D unclear. Germline lookup yields CDR1 DFQATT and CDR2 SNEGSKA (reference sequence). V was clipped by 7 bases and J by 1 base, with 7 bases between them. The CDR3 covers 11 residues. DNA for the CDR3: TGCAGTGAGCGGGGGAACACTGAAGCTTTCTTT. This gives the protein CSERGNTEAFF.

The chain has TRBV7-9 and TRBJ1-6, with D unresolved. Germline lookup yields CDR1 SEHNR and CDR2 FQNEAQ (reference sequence). Trimming removed 1 base from V and 10 bases from J, with 5 bases in between. The CDR3 extends over 12 amino acids. The CDR3 loop reads CASSLEPSPLHF. CDR3 DNA: TGTGCCAGCAGCTTAGAGCCCTCACCCCTCCACTTT.

The chain joins TRBV25-1 to TRBJ1-1; possibly TRBD1 for D (6 bases). Germline CDR1 is MGHDK and CDR2 is SYGVNS. V was pared by 0 bases and J by 8 bases, with 16 bases between. This CDR3 comprises 15 residues. CDR3 loop: CASSEYRRAQGEAFF. The DNA for the CDR3 is TGTGCCAGCAGTGAATATAGGCGGGCGCAGGGGGAAGCTTTCTTT.

This clonotype showed up just once. The J gene is TRBJ2-2, the V gene TRBV6-6, with TRBD1 matching 9 bases. The CDR3 loop spans 14 amino acids. CDR1 and CDR2 (germline): MNHNY, SVGAGI (reference sequence). With 8 bases clipped from V and 4 bases from J, the junction kept 5 bases outside the gene matches. The chain's CDR3 is CASVDRGVTGELFF. DNA of the CDR3: TGTGCCAGCGTGGACAGGGGAGTCACCGGGGAGCTGTTTTTT.

V usage is TRBV24-1 and J usage is TRBJ2-2; TRBD1 matches at 12 bases. Germline V gene data show CDR1 as KGHDR and CDR2 as SFDVKD. This CDR3 is built from 16 residues. Trimming at V came to 7 bases and at J to 3 bases, leaving 5 bases not matched to a gene. CDR3: CATRGTGGADTGELFF. The CDR3 DNA reads as TGTGCCACCAGAGGGACAGGGGGCGCCGACACCGGGGAGCTGTTTTTT.

This chain joins TRBV5-1 and TRBJ2-1; 7 bases are shared with TRBD2. After removal of 4 bases from V and 6 bases from J, the junction contained 13 bases not matched to a gene. The CDR3 totals 16 residues. Germline V CDR1 and CDR2: SGHRS, YFSETQ. CDR3 nucleotides: TGCGCCAGCAGCCGGGGCGTCCGAGGGGAGGGCAATGAGCAGTTCTTC. Its translation is CASSRGVRGEGNEQFF.

This clonotype came up a few times. The rearrangement joins TRBV7-2 to TRBJ1-2; D might be TRBD1 (6 bases). This CDR3 is built from 15 residues. With 5 bases removed from V and 0 bases from J, the gap between germline ends came to 13 bases. The germline gives CDR1 SGHTA, CDR2 FQGNSA. The CDR3 DNA sequence: TGTGCCAGCAGCCCCCTGGACAGATCTAACTATGGCTACACCTTC. As protein: CASSPLDRSNYGYTF.

Notes on this clonotype: Germline is not matched at one junction end, which may reflect a read error. This chain connects TRBV7-8 to TRBJ2-7, with a weak D call TRBD2 (6 bases). The CDR3 has 15 amino acids. The V gene's germline CDR1 is SGHVS and CDR2 FQNEAQ. CDR3 in DNA: TGTACCAGCAGCTTAGCGGACGCCAGCTCCTACGAGCACTACTTC. Translating it yields CTSSLADASSYEHYF.

The chain couples TRBV7-9 to TRBJ1-2; D might be TRBD1 (5 bases). Trimming took off 8 bases at V and 7 bases at J, with 11 bases between the two ends. Germline V gene lookup returns CDR1 SEHNR and CDR2 FQNEAQ (reference sequence). The CDR3 runs to 11 residues. DNA for the CDR3: TGTGCCAGCCAGGAGGGGCCTGGCTACACCTTC. Translation: CASQEGPGYTF.

There are a few counts of this clonotype. The V and J genes are TRBV5-6 and TRBJ2-1; 12 nucleotides align to TRBD1. Germline assignment: CDR1 SGHDT and CDR2 YYEEEE. V shed 3 bases and J 2 bases; nucleotides not matched to a gene: 9. CDR3 size: 18 residues. The CDR3 sequence: CASSSGQGAWGTYNEQFF. Here the CDR3 DNA reads TGTGCCAGCAGCTCGGGACAGGGGGCGTGGGGTACCTACAATGAGCAGTTCTTC.

This clonotype was seen a handful of times. The CDR3, as DNA: TGTGCCAGCAGCCCGAGAGCTAGCGAGTACAATGAGCAGTTCTTC. Amino acids: CASSPRASEYNEQFF. This chain uses TRBV4-2 with TRBJ2-1; D is perhaps TRBD2 (6 bases). Germline CDR1 reads LGHNA; CDR2 reads YNFKEQ. The CDR3 runs 15 residues. V was trimmed by 4 bases and J by 4 bases, leaving 14 bases between them.

This clonotype was detected a few times. A single base separates this from a much larger clone, so it may be a read error. The chain couples TRBV5-1 to TRBJ2-1; 8 bases fit TRBD2. The germline gives CDR1 SGHRS, CDR2 YFSETQ. This CDR3 is 15 amino acids long. CDR3 DNA sequence: TGCGCCAGCAGCCCACCAGCGGGGGACTACAATGGGCAGTTCTTC. Translation gives CASSPPAGDYNGQFF.

This clonotype was counted between two and nine times. V and J are TRBV10-3 and TRBJ1-2; 7 positions match TRBD1. The CDR3 is made up of 14 amino acids. Germline assignment: CDR1 ENHRY and CDR2 SYGVKD. Losses at the gene ends were 2 bases for V and 5 bases for J; bases not matched to a gene: 5. In DNA, the CDR3 is TGTGCCATCAGTGAGGGACAGGCTCGGTATGGCTACACCTTC. This codes for CAISEGQARYGYTF.

This clonotype showed up just a few times. The chain uses TRBV4-1 and TRBJ2-1, with D hard to call. The germline V gene encodes CDR1 MGHRA and CDR2 YSYEKL. Trimming shortened V by 4 bases and J by 3 bases, and 16 bases separated the two germline ends. This CDR3 comprises 16 residues. The CDR3 loop is CASSPSERVSYNEQFF. The CDR3, as DNA: TGCGCCAGCAGCCCTTCCGAGCGAGTGAGCTACAATGAGCAGTTCTTC.

The chain employs TRBV20-1 and TRBJ1-2; no clear D. This CDR3 is 16 amino acids long. V was trimmed by 0 bases and J by 2 bases, leaving 16 bases between them. From germline, CDR1 is DFQATT and CDR2 SNEGSKA (reference sequence). The CDR3 bases are TGCAGTGCTAGAGATGGGCGGCAGGTGGTAAACTATGGCTACACCTTC. Encoded protein: CSARDGRQVVNYGYTF.

This clonotype was recorded at least ten times. CDR3: CASSRDGTYEQYF. CDR3 coding DNA: TGTGCCAGCAGCCGGGACGGAACCTACGAGCAGTACTTC. This chain joins TRBV19 and TRBJ2-7; perhaps D is TRBD1 or TRBD2 (5 bases each). Trimming took off 9 bases at V and 2 bases at J, with 14 bases between the two ends. The CDR3 totals 13 residues. Germline V lookup: CDR1 LNHDA, CDR2 SQIVND (reference sequence).

To note about this clonotype: The junction does not match germline at one end; this may be a read error. The DNA of the CDR3 is TGTGCCAGTTCACCCCTTCCAGGCAGCCCAACCACAGATACGCAGTATTTT. The encoded protein is CASSPLPGSPTTDTQYF. The chain carries TRBV18 and TRBJ2-3; D not resolved. This CDR3 has 17 amino acids. CDR1 is KGHSH and CDR2 is LQKENI in the germline V gene.

The chain uses TRBV24-1 and TRBJ1-2; TRBD1 might be the D (6 bases). The CDR3 has 16 residues. V shed 0 bases and J shed 4 bases, with 14 bases lying between them. Germline values: CDR1 KGHDR, CDR2 SFDVKD. As DNA, the CDR3 is TGTGCCACCAGTGATTTGAATGGGGGGCCGGGCTATGGCTACACCTTC. Amino acids: CATSDLNGGPGYGYTF.

This sequence joins TRBV29-1 and TRBJ2-5; D gene unclear. The V gene lost 2 bases and the J gene lost 2 bases, with 9 bases spanning the gap. The CDR3 sequence is 13 residues long. Germline V CDR1 and CDR2: SQVTM, ANQGSEA. CDR3 amino acids: CSVEIQQQETQYF. The DNA for the CDR3 is TGCAGCGTTGAAATCCAGCAACAAGAGACCCAGTACTTC.

The CDR3 sequence is CSVARGQGTLLGTDTQYF. For the CDR3, the DNA is TGCAGCGTTGCTCGCGGACAGGGGACCCTCCTGGGGACAGATACGCAGTATTTT. The chain uses TRBV29-1 and TRBJ2-3; 9 positions agree with TRBD1. Germline assignment: CDR1 SQVTM and CDR2 ANQGSEA. Trimming took 4 bases from V and 3 from J; bases not matched to a gene: 17. This CDR3 spans 18 amino acids.

The sample holds a few counts of this clonotype. The chain is built from TRBV10-3 and TRBJ1-5; D is ambiguous. The V end lost 0 bases, the J end lost 2 bases, and 11 bases lay between the germline ends. The CDR3 covers 16 residues. Germline loops: CDR1 ENHRY, CDR2 SYGVKD. CDR3 nucleotides: TGTGCCATCAGTGAGTCAGTGCCAGGTGGCAATCAGCCCCAGCATTTT. Protein sequence: CAISESVPGGNQPQHF.

V gene TRBV28 combines with J gene TRBJ2-3, with 7 bases aligning to TRBD1. The closer fit of TRBJ1-4 to the DNA end suggests the J call may be wrong. From germline, CDR1 is MDHEN and CDR2 SYDVKM. This CDR3 has 14 amino acids. CDR3 bases: TGTGCCAGCAGGCCCACAGACAGGGTTCGTTTACTGTTTTTT. Its translation: CASRPTDRVRLLFF.

This clonotype appeared a few times. This chain joins TRBV20-1 and TRBJ2-7; no clear D. CDR3 length: 10 residues. Germline V CDR1 and CDR2: DFQATT, SNEGSKA (reference sequence). The V gene lost 2 bases and the J gene lost 10 bases, with 9 bases spanning the gap. The CDR3 nucleotides are TGCAGTGCTAGAAGTCCGACTCAGTACTTC. This codes for CSARSPTQYF.

V and J are TRBV28 and TRBJ1-1; no firm D call. V was clipped by 2 bases and J by 0 bases, with 7 bases between them. Germline CDR1 and CDR2: MDHEN and SYDVKM. The CDR3 has 14 amino acids. The CDR3 bases are TGTGCCAGCAGTTTACCGGGTGTGAACACTGAAGCTTTCTTT. It specifies CASSLPGVNTEAFF.

The V gene is TRBV20-1, the J gene TRBJ2-1; D uncertain. The CDR3 is made up of 14 amino acids. CDR1 is DFQATT and CDR2 is SNEGSKA in the germline V gene (reference sequence). Trimming shortened V by 5 bases and J by 0 bases, and 11 bases separated the two germline ends. In DNA form, the CDR3 reads TGCAGTGCTTCCGAGGTGAGCTCCTACAATGAGCAGTTCTTC. As protein: CSASEVSSYNEQFF.